Below are 22 T cell receptor beta chains sequenced from a single sample in a study of T cells in Graves' hyperthyroidism and ophthalmopathy. Amplification of TCR beta CDR3 regions used RNA as the template. Carried out on the TCR CDR3, a first-round RT-PCR used the HTBI primer set. TCRdb redid the calling of the multiplex PCR reads with MiXCR, one entry per CDR3 protein. The repertoire has about 52,000 distinct CDR3 sequences, approximately 52% of them found once; the top ten carry about 9.8%. The sample consisted of blood. The receptors were sampled from a woman aged 50 to 65 with Graves' ophthalmopathy.

This clonotype has a count of ten or more. The V and J genes are TRBV2 and TRBJ2-4, with 7 bases lining up with TRBD2. Germline CDR1 reads SNHLY; CDR2 reads FYNNEI. The V segment lost 11 bases and the J segment 1 base; nucleotides outside the gene matches: 8. CDR3 length: 14 amino acids. CDR3 nucleotides: TGTGCCGGGAATTGGGGAGGGGCCAAAAACATTCAGTACTTC. Its protein product is CAGNWGGAKNIQYF.

This clonotype was seen only once. The genes are TRBV10-3 and TRBJ1-2; the match to TRBD1 covers 10 bases. After removal of 1 base from V and 8 bases from J, the junction contained 4 bases not matched to a gene. CDR3 length: 14 amino acids. The germline CDR1 and CDR2 sequences are ENHRY and SYGVKD. The CDR3 bases are TGTGCCATCAGTGAGTGGGGACAGGGGAACGGCTACACCTTC. This encodes CAISEWGQGNGYTF.

The V call is TRBV20-1, the J call TRBJ1-1, with TRBD1 matching over 8 bases. The V and J ends lost 2 bases and 0 bases, in that order; junction bases with no gene match: 8. The V gene's germline CDR1 is DFQATT and CDR2 SNEGSKA (reference sequence). The CDR3 covers 16 residues. CDR3 in amino acids: CSARFTGTGMNTEAFF. DNA of the CDR3: TGCAGTGCTAGATTCACCGGGACAGGTATGAACACTGAAGCTTTCTTT.

This clonotype has at least ten counts. This sequence joins TRBV12-3 or TRBV12-4 and TRBJ2-2; possible D gene TRBD1, 5 bases. The CDR3 has 16 amino acids. Trimming took 3 bases from V and 3 from J, leaving 14 bases between them. The CDR3 sequence: CASSLKQAGDTGELFF. The CDR3 DNA reads TGTGCCAGCAGTTTGAAACAGGCAGGCGACACCGGGGAGCTGTTTTTT.

This clonotype came up many times. The chain links TRBV4-1 to TRBJ1-6; no reliable D call. The germline V gene has CDR1 MGHRA and CDR2 YSYEKL. The CDR3 spans 17 residues. V was pared by 1 base and J by 4 bases, with 14 bases between. CDR3: CASSQARSNLYNSPLHF. The CDR3, as DNA: TGCGCCAGCAGCCAAGCGAGGTCAAATCTTTATAATTCACCCCTCCACTTT.

This clonotype was seen repeatedly, ten times or more. The genes are TRBV20-1 and TRBJ2-3; no firm D call. The germline V gene has CDR1 DFQATT and CDR2 SNEGSKA (reference sequence). Trimming shortened V by 3 bases and J by 6 bases, and 7 bases separated the two germline ends. This CDR3 is 11 amino acids long. The CDR3 sequence: CSASDSDTQYF. Here the CDR3 DNA reads TGCAGTGCTAGTGATTCGGATACGCAGTATTTT.

Concerning this clonotype itself: This CDR3 is missing its conserved last phenylalanine or tryptophan, likely due to a read error. It is unclear where the CDR3 begins or ends on the DNA, so no DNA is shown, and the CDR3 is as TCRdb lists it. The V call is TRBV2, the J call TRBJ2-7. The CDR3 contains 8 residues when both ends are counted. From germline, CDR1 is SNHLY and CDR2 FYNNEI. The CDR3 loop reads CASSEGVR.

This clonotype was counted at least ten times. The chain is built from TRBV15 and TRBJ2-1; TRBD2 aligns across 11 bases. The CDR3 is 15 amino acids. Germline values: CDR1 LNHNV, CDR2 YYDKDF (reference sequence). After removal of 0 bases from V and 7 bases from J, the junction contained 2 bases not matched to a gene. The CDR3, as DNA: TGTGCCACCAGCAGAGATCGACTAGCGGGGAATGAGCAGTTCTTC. Protein sequence: CATSRDRLAGNEQFF.

The chain couples TRBV20-1 to TRBJ2-1; 7 nucleotides align to TRBD1. The CDR3 totals 12 residues. The V segment lost 2 bases and the J segment 16 bases; nucleotides outside the gene matches: 11. Germline V gene data show CDR1 as DFQATT and CDR2 as SNEGSKA (reference sequence). CDR3 sequence (DNA): TGCAGTGCTAGACCAGACAGGGTCTCAGGATTCTTC. Encoded protein: CSARPDRVSGFF.

This clonotype was seen at least ten times. This chain joins TRBV4-2 and TRBJ2-2, with D tentatively TRBD1 or TRBD2 (5 bases each). This CDR3 spans 16 amino acids. The germline V gene encodes CDR1 LGHNA and CDR2 YNFKEQ. V lost 5 bases and J 3 bases, leaving 16 bases between the germline ends. The CDR3 reads CASSKSEGPDTGELFF. In nucleotides, the CDR3 is TGTGCCAGCAGCAAAAGTGAGGGGCCGGACACCGGGGAGCTGTTTTTT.

V and J are TRBV20-1 and TRBJ2-1; TRBD2 aligns across 8 bases. V dropped 6 bases and J dropped 4; count of bases not matched to a gene: 11. The CDR3 has 15 amino acids. The germline V gene encodes CDR1 DFQATT and CDR2 SNEGSKA (reference sequence). The CDR3 protein is CSAPGGGGGYNEQFF. CDR3 DNA sequence: TGCAGTGCCCCCGGGGGGGGCGGGGGGTACAATGAGCAGTTCTTC.

This clonotype has a count of ten or more. The rearrangement links TRBV5-1 to TRBJ2-1; D unclear. The CDR3 consists of 14 residues. Looked up from germline, CDR1 is SGHRS and CDR2 is YFSETQ. Trimming took 4 bases from V and 7 from J, leaving 15 bases between them. This chain's CDR3 is CASSLPGVGNEQFF. DNA for the CDR3: TGCGCCAGCAGCCTCCCTGGCGTGGGGAATGAGCAGTTCTTC. Drawing the rest from reference TRBV5-1 and TRBJ2-1, the complete variable domain is KAGVTQTPRYLIKTRGQQVTLSCSPISGHRSVSWYQQTPGQGLQFLFEYFSETQRNKGNFPGRFSGRQFSNSRSEMNVSTLELGDSALYLCASSLPGVGNEQFFGPGTRLTVL.

This clonotype was observed at least ten times. The CDR3 is CSAPGRGREKLFF. CDR3 sequence (DNA): TGCAGTGCCCCCGGGCGGGGGAGGGAAAAACTGTTTTTT. This chain links TRBV20-1 with TRBJ1-4; D might be TRBD1 (5 bases). The V gene lost 6 bases and the J gene lost 8 bases, with 16 bases spanning the gap. Germline-derived CDR1 and CDR2 are DFQATT and SNEGSKA (reference sequence). The CDR3 is 13 residues long.

With respect to this clonotype: This may stem from a read error, because a much larger clone lies one nucleotide away. The V and J genes are TRBV5-6 and TRBJ2-5, with D unresolved. V was clipped by 2 bases and J by 2 bases, with 16 bases between them. The V gene's germline CDR1 is SGHDT and CDR2 YYEEEE. The CDR3 spans 16 residues. Here the CDR3 DNA reads TGTGCCAGCAGCTTTCTAGGACGGACCATTCAAGAGACCCAGTACTTC. Residues: CASSFLGRTIQETQYF.

Regarding this clonotype: The junction departs from germline at one end; a sequencing error may be responsible. The chain has TRBV20-1 and TRBJ2-5, with TRBD2 as a possible D gene (5 bases). Germline CDR1 is DFQATT and CDR2 is SNEGSKA (reference sequence). This CDR3 spans 14 amino acids. CDR3 protein: CSARSRTPQEIQYF. CDR3 nucleotides: TGCAGTGCTAGATCCAGGACTCCTCAAGAGATCCAGTACTTC.

This clonotype was seen repeatedly, ten times or more. CDR3 sequence reads: CASSLSVANEKLFF. The CDR3 nucleotides read TGTGCCAGCAGTTTATCCGTGGCTAATGAAAAACTGTTTTTT. The rearrangement links TRBV28 to TRBJ1-4; D uncertain. CDR1 MDHEN and CDR2 SYDVKM come from the germline V gene. The length of the CDR3 is 14 residues. Trimming removed 1 base at V and 3 bases at J, with 6 bases between.

This clonotype is deemed medium-sized. The chain is built from TRBV29-1 and TRBJ1-2; no definite D call. V dropped 3 bases and J dropped 4 bases, with 21 bases sitting between them. This CDR3 is built from 16 residues. Germline V gives CDR1 SQVTM, CDR2 ANQGSEA. Here the CDR3 reads CSVEEVKAGGGYGYTF. For the CDR3, the DNA is TGCAGCGTTGAGGAGGTAAAGGCCGGTGGAGGCTATGGCTACACCTTC.

In its sample, this clonotype was seen many times. The chain is built from TRBV12-3 or TRBV12-4 and TRBJ2-3; D ambiguous. Trimming took 3 bases from V and 3 from J, leaving 7 bases between them. The CDR3 has 13 amino acids. CDR3 in amino acids: CASSFGPTDTQYF. CDR3 sequence (DNA): TGTGCCAGCAGTTTTGGCCCGACAGATACGCAGTATTTT.

This clonotype was seen many times. This chain joins TRBV4-3 and TRBJ2-7, with D perhaps assigned TRBD1 or TRBD2 (6 bases each). Germline-derived CDR1 and CDR2 are LGHNA and YSLEER. The CDR3 is 14 residues long. V shed 0 bases and J shed 7 bases, with 13 bases lying between them. CDR3: CASSQDWGAREQYF. For the CDR3, the DNA is TGCGCCAGCAGCCAAGATTGGGGGGCGAGGGAGCAGTACTTC.

In regard to this clonotype: Possible read error: a much larger clone is one base away. The chain links TRBV27 to TRBJ1-5; no reliable D call. This CDR3 comprises 13 residues. Germline CDR1 reads MNHEY; CDR2 reads SMNVEV (reference sequence). The V end lost 2 bases, the J end lost 6 bases, and 8 bases lay between the germline ends. The CDR3 DNA sequence: TGTGCCAGCAGTTTAATGTACGCTCAGCCCCAGCATTTT. This translates into CASSLMYAQPQHF.

This clonotype is classed as medium-sized. The genes are TRBV7-8 and TRBJ2-1; D unclear. The CDR3 sequence is 12 residues long. V was clipped by 4 bases and J by 7 bases, with 8 bases between them. Germline loops: CDR1 SGHVS, CDR2 FQNEAQ. The DNA of the CDR3 is TGTGCCAGCAGCTGGGCTGGGAATGAGCAGTTCTTC. Its protein is CASSWAGNEQFF. The whole variable domain, remainder taken from reference TRBV7-8 and TRBJ2-1, is GAGVSQSPRYKVAKRGQDVALRCDPISGHVSLFWYQQALGQGPEFLTYFQNEAQLDKSGLPSDRFFAERPEGSVSTLKIQRTQQEDSAVYLCASSWAGNEQFFGPGTRLTVL.

This sequence joins TRBV5-1 and TRBJ2-1, with 9 bases identical to TRBD1. The germline CDR1 and CDR2 sequences are SGHRS and YFSETQ. After removal of 0 bases from V and 12 bases from J, the junction contained 10 bases not matched to a gene. The CDR3 has 15 residues. CDR3 sequence: CASSLAGQGIDTQFF. The CDR3 DNA sequence: TGCGCCAGCAGCTTGGCGGGACAGGGAATAGATACGCAGTTCTTC.